These 26 T cell receptor beta chains were all obtained from the same sample, sequenced in a study of blood T cell repertoires in COVID-19. This table comes from immunoSEQ multiplex PCR, and its TCRdb copy is limited to in-frame clones, with some not included. The data show 60,000 or so clones, about nine tenths seen once. Sequencing was performed on peripheral blood. The origin of the receptors is a human donor in a cohort sampled during active COVID-19.

The chain recombines TRBV10-1 with TRBJ1-1; D unresolved. CDR1 is WNHNN and CDR2 is SYGVQD in the germline V gene (reference sequence). Between the trimmed V and J ends, which lost 5 bases and 0 bases, there was a span of 7 bases. CDR3 length equals 13 residues. CDR3 DNA sequence: TGCGCCAGCAGTTCTACGGTGAACACTGAAGCTTTCTTT. Translated, it gives CASSSTVNTEAFF.

This clone appeared once. This sequence joins TRBV6-6 and TRBJ2-5; no firm D call. Trimming shortened V by 2 bases and J by 2 bases, and 6 bases separated the two germline ends. The CDR3 totals 13 residues. The germline V gene encodes CDR1 MNHNY and CDR2 SVGAGI (reference sequence). In nucleotides, the CDR3 is TGTGCCAGCAGTTACGGTCTACAAGAGACCCAGTACTTC. This translates into CASSYGLQETQYF.

The rearrangement links TRBV29-1 to TRBJ1-5; TRBD1 aligns across 9 bases. CDR3 length: 13 residues. The junction had 7 bases not matched to a gene; V was cut back by 7 bases and J by 6 bases. Germline V lookup: CDR1 SQVTM, CDR2 ANQGSEA. The CDR3 nucleotides read TGCAGCGCTTCACAGGGGGCAGGTCAGCCCCAGCATTTT. It codes for CSASQGAGQPQHF.

This chain links TRBV7-2 with TRBJ1-3; maybe TRBD1 (5 bases). Between the trimmed V and J ends, which lost 5 bases and 7 bases, there was a span of 18 bases. This CDR3 contains 15 residues. The germline gives CDR1 SGHTA, CDR2 FQGNSA. The CDR3 spells CASSLDGNTGNTIYF. The CDR3, as DNA: TGTGCCAGCAGCCTTGATGGTAATACAGGCAACACCATATATTTT.

The chain employs TRBV2 and TRBJ2-1; D possibly corresponds to TRBD1 (6 bases). Trimming removed 4 bases from V and 6 bases from J, with 13 bases in between. The germline V gene has CDR1 SNHLY and CDR2 FYNNEI. The CDR3 totals 14 residues. This CDR3 reads CASSVGTLPNEQFF. Written as DNA, the CDR3 is TGTGCCAGCAGTGTAGGGACACTACCCAATGAGCAGTTCTTC.

V usage is TRBV6-5 and J usage is TRBJ1-6; the match to TRBD1 covers 9 bases. The CDR3 contains 14 residues. The V and J ends lost 2 bases and 9 bases, in that order; junction bases with no gene match: 2. The germline CDR1 and CDR2 sequences are MNHEY and SVGAGI. The CDR3 reads CASSYRQGVSPLHF. CDR3 nucleotide sequence: TGTGCCAGCAGTTACCGACAGGGGGTTTCACCCCTCCACTTT.

This clone has only one observation. The gene calls are TRBV6-6 and TRBJ2-2; possible D gene TRBD2, 6 bases. The germline gives CDR1 MNHNY, CDR2 SVGAGI (reference sequence). The CDR3 sequence is 16 residues long. V was shortened by 0 bases and J by 2 bases, with 10 bases between the two germline ends. CDR3 loop: CASSYSTAGNTGELFF. DNA for the CDR3: TGTGCCAGCAGTTACTCGACGGCGGGAAACACCGGGGAGCTGTTTTTT.

The CDR3 here is CASSLGLARAFF. The DNA for the CDR3 is TGTGCCAGCAGTTTGGGCCTCGCGAGAGCTTTCTTT. The chain uses TRBV12-3 or TRBV12-4 and TRBJ1-1; D is ambiguous. This CDR3 is 12 amino acids long. Trimming cost V 3 bases and J 10 bases, with 12 bases left between them.

This clone was recorded only once. The genes are TRBV28 and TRBJ2-7; 11 bases align to TRBD2. The CDR3 covers 15 residues. Germline trimming cut 6 bases from V and 4 bases from J; bases unmatched to any gene: 8. Germline V gene lookup returns CDR1 MDHEN and CDR2 SYDVKM. In DNA, the CDR3 is TGTGCCAGCAGACAAACTAGCGGGAGATTATACGAGCAGTACTTC. Encoded protein: CASRQTSGRLYEQYF.

The chain is built from TRBV18 and TRBJ2-2; D is undetermined. V was trimmed by 3 bases and J by 1 base, leaving 12 bases between them. This CDR3 is 16 amino acids long. Germline CDR1 reads KGHSH; CDR2 reads LQKENI. CDR3 sequence reads: CASSPLRVQNTGELFF. CDR3 coding DNA: TGTGCCAGCTCACCGCTCCGGGTACAGAACACCGGGGAGCTGTTTTTT.

This clone was detected only once. The chain employs TRBV3-1 (or the pseudogene TRBV3-2) and TRBJ2-3, with 7 bases aligning to TRBD2. This CDR3 has 15 residues. V gave up 1 base and J gave up 6 bases; unmatched junction bases: 7. CDR1 and CDR2 from the germline V gene are LGHDT and YNNKEL (reference sequence). This chain's CDR3 is CASSQARLGGDTQYF. In DNA, the CDR3 is TGTGCCAGCAGCCAAGCCCGACTCGGGGGGGATACGCAGTATTTT.

Written as DNA, the CDR3 is TGTGCCACCAGTGATTTTGGAGCAGGGCGGGAGACCCAGTACTTC. Translating it yields CATSDFGAGRETQYF. J is TRBJ2-5 and V is TRBV24-1; D might be TRBD1 (5 bases). Trimming cost V 1 base and J 5 bases, with 13 bases left between them. CDR3 length: 15 amino acids. Germline lookup yields CDR1 KGHDR and CDR2 SFDVKD.

CDR3 loop: CASSSRQGSVAVYGYTF. In DNA form, the CDR3 reads TGTGCCAGCAGCTCACGACAGGGATCCGTTGCGGTCTATGGCTACACCTTC. The chain joins TRBV7-2 to TRBJ1-2; 7 positions agree with TRBD1. With V trimmed by 4 bases and J by 4 bases, 15 bases remained unmatched. The length of the CDR3 is 17 residues. Germline lookup yields CDR1 SGHTA and CDR2 FQGNSA.

This clone was seen only once. The gene calls are TRBV18 and TRBJ2-5, with D perhaps TRBD2 (5 bases). Trimming stripped 1 base from V and 2 bases from J, with 5 bases between. The CDR3 is made up of 13 amino acids. Germline V lookup: CDR1 KGHSH, CDR2 LQKENI. CDR3 loop: CASSPQRQETQYF. The CDR3 bases are TGTGCCAGCTCACCACAGCGGCAAGAGACCCAGTACTTC.

The sample holds one count of this clone. V gene TRBV7-9 combines with J gene TRBJ2-7; 12 nucleotides match TRBD2. After removal of 5 bases from V and 2 bases from J, the junction contained 7 bases not matched to a gene. The CDR3 length is 16 residues. Looked up from germline, CDR1 is SEHNR and CDR2 is FQNEAQ (reference sequence). The chain's CDR3 is CASSETSGRDPYEQYF. In DNA, the CDR3 is TGTGCCAGCAGCGAGACTAGCGGGAGAGACCCCTACGAGCAGTACTTC.

This rearrangement joins TRBV6-2 or TRBV6-3 to TRBJ2-3, with 8 positions matching TRBD1. The ends lost 5 bases at V and 3 bases at J; junction bases unmatched: 4. Looked up from germline, CDR1 is MNHEY and CDR2 is SVGEGT. This CDR3 has 14 residues. DNA for the CDR3: TGTGCCAGCAGTCCCAGGGGGCCTACAGATACGCAGTATTTT. It codes for CASSPRGPTDTQYF.

V and J are TRBV3-1 (or the pseudogene TRBV3-2) and TRBJ2-7; 8 bases agree with TRBD1. From germline, CDR1 is LGHDT and CDR2 YNNKEL (reference sequence). V dropped 4 bases and J dropped 9; count of bases not matched to a gene: 5. The CDR3 covers 12 residues. The CDR3 region is CASSLGQGVQYF. The CDR3 nucleotides are TGTGCCAGCAGCCTCGGACAGGGAGTGCAGTACTTC.

The V and J genes are TRBV19 and TRBJ1-5; TRBD1 aligns across 7 bases. This CDR3 is built from 15 residues. J gave up 1 base and V 6 bases, and 6 bases lay outside the gene matches. Germline values: CDR1 LNHDA, CDR2 SQIVND (reference sequence). CDR3 protein: CASRPIQGSNQPQHF. The CDR3 region has the DNA TGTGCCAGTAGGCCCATACAGGGGAGCAATCAGCCCCAGCATTTT.

The rearrangement uses TRBV4-3 and TRBJ2-1, with D unresolved. The CDR3 length is 15 residues. Germline V CDR1 and CDR2: LGHNA, YSLEER. V gave up 1 base and J gave up 1 base, with 8 bases separating them. CDR3 residues: CASSQGAGSYNEQFF. In DNA form, the CDR3 reads TGCGCCAGCAGCCAAGGGGCTGGATCCTACAATGAGCAGTTCTTC.

This sequence joins TRBV19 and TRBJ2-1; D is ambiguous. The ends were cut back, 3 bases at V and 3 bases at J, with 15 bases in the middle. CDR1 LNHDA and CDR2 SQIVND come from the germline V gene (reference sequence). The CDR3 sequence is 16 residues long. The CDR3 DNA is TGTGCCAGTAGTATTAAGGCTAGTTTGGGCTACAATGAGCAGTTCTTC. Translating gives CASSIKASLGYNEQFF.

The rearrangement joins TRBV19 to TRBJ1-5; 9 nucleotides line up with TRBD1. The CDR3 runs to 13 residues. Losses at the gene ends were 6 bases for V and 6 bases for J; bases not matched to a gene: 3. The germline V gene has CDR1 LNHDA and CDR2 SQIVND (reference sequence). Written as DNA, the CDR3 is TGTGCCAGTAGCAGGGACAGGGTTCAGCCCCAGCATTTT. This sequence encodes CASSRDRVQPQHF.

This sequence joins TRBV5-1 and TRBJ2-3, with 10 positions matching TRBD2. This CDR3 contains 15 residues. In germline, CDR1 is SGHRS, CDR2 YFSETQ. Trimming removed 0 bases from V and 5 bases from J; junction bases left unmatched: 3. CDR3 bases: TGCGCCAGCAGCTTGGATCTAGCGGGAGTAGATACGCAGTATTTT. Translated, it gives CASSLDLAGVDTQYF.

The chain carries TRBV6-6 and TRBJ2-2, with 13 nucleotides matching TRBD2. CDR1 and CDR2 (germline): MNHNY, SVGAGI (reference sequence). CDR3 length: 17 amino acids. Germline trimming cut 5 bases from V and 3 bases from J; bases unmatched to any gene: 6. CDR3 loop: CASSPGTSGTYTGELFF. In DNA, the CDR3 is TGTGCCAGCAGTCCAGGGACTAGCGGGACCTACACCGGGGAGCTGTTTTTT.

This sequence joins TRBV2 and TRBJ2-5; 7 nucleotides align to TRBD1. In germline, CDR1 is SNHLY, CDR2 FYNNEI. Losses at the gene ends were 5 bases for V and 2 bases for J; bases not matched to a gene: 5. The CDR3 covers 14 residues. This chain's CDR3 is CASSIDRAQETQYF. CDR3 bases: TGTGCCAGCAGTATTGACAGGGCTCAAGAGACCCAGTACTTC. Looking up the rest from reference TRBV2 and TRBJ2-5 gives the full variable domain: EPEVTQTPSHQVTQMGQEVILRCVPISNHLYFYWYRQILGQKVEFLVSFYNNEISEKSEIFDDQFSVERPDGSNFTLKIRSTKLEDSAMYFCASSIDRAQETQYFGPGTRLLVL.

The chain carries TRBV5-5 and TRBJ2-7, with TRBD2 matching over 9 bases. With V trimmed by 1 base and J by 4 bases, 15 bases remained unmatched. Germline-derived CDR1 and CDR2 are SGHKS and YYEKEE (reference sequence). CDR3 length: 18 amino acids. The CDR3: CASSLRPRTAAGGYEQYF. CDR3 coding DNA: TGTGCCAGCAGCTTGAGGCCGAGGACGGCAGCGGGAGGTTACGAGCAGTACTTC.

The chain couples TRBV5-1 to TRBJ2-7; maybe TRBD1 (5 bases). The CDR3 has 14 amino acids. The V gene lost 1 base and the J gene lost 0 bases, with 8 bases spanning the gap. Per germline, CDR1 SGHRS and CDR2 YFSETQ. In nucleotides, the CDR3 is TGCGCCAGCAGCTTGAGGGGATTCTCCTACGAGCAGTACTTC. This codes for CASSLRGFSYEQYF.